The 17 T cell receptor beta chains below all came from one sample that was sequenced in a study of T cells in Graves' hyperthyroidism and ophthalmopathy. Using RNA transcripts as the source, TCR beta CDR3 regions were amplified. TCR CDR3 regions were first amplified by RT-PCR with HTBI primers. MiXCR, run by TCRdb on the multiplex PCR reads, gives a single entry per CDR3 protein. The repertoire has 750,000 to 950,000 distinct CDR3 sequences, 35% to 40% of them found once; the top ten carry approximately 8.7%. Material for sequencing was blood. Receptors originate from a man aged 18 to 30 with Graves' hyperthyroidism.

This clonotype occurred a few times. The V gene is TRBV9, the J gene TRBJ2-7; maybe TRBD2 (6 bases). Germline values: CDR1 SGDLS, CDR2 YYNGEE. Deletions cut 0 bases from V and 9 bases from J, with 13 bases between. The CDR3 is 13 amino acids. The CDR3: CASSVDLSGGQYF. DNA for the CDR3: TGTGCCAGCAGCGTAGATCTTAGCGGTGGGCAGTACTTC.

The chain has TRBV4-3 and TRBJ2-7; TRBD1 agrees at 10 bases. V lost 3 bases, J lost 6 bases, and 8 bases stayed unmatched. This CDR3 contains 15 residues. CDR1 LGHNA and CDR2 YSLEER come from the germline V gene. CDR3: CASSQARQGASEQYF. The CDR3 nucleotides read TGCGCCAGCAGCCAGGCTCGACAGGGGGCGAGCGAGCAGTACTTC.

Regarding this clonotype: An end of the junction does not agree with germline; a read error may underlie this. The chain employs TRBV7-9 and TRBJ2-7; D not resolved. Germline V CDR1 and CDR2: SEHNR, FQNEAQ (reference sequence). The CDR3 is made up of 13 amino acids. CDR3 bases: TGTGCCAGCAGCTTAGTTGCTGGGTACGATCAGTACTTC. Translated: CASSLVAGYDQYF.

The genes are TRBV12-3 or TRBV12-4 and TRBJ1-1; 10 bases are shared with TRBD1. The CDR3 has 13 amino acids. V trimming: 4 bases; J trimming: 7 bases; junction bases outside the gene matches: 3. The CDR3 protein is CASSWTGGVEAFF. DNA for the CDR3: TGTGCCAGCAGTTGGACAGGGGGGGTTGAAGCTTTCTTT.

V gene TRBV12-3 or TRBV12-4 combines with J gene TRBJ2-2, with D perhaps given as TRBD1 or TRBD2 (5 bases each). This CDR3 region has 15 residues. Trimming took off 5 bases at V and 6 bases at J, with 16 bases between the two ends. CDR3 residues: CASSPGTWGAGELFF. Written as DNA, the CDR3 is TGTGCCAGCAGTCCTGGGACCTGGGGAGCCGGGGAGCTGTTTTTT.

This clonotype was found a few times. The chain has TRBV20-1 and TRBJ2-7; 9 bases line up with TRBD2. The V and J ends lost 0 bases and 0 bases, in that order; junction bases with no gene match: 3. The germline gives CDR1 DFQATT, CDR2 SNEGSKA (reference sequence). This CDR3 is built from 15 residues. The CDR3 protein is CSAREAGGPSYEQYF. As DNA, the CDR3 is TGCAGTGCTAGAGAAGCGGGAGGCCCCTCCTACGAGCAGTACTTC.

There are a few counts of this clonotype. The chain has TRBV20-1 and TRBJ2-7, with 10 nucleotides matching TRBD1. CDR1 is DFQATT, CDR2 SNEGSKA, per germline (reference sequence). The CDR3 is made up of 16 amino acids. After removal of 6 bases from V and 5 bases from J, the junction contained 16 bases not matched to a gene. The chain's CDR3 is CSALIPLGQGGDEQYF. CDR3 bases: TGCAGTGCCTTGATACCCTTAGGACAGGGGGGCGACGAGCAGTACTTC.

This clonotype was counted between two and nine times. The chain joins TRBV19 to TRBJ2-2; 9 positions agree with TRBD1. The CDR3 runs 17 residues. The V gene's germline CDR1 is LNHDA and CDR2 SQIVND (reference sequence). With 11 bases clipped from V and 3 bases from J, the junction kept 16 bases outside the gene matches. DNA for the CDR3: TGTGCCGGTCCCCGGGACAGGGCAAAGATGTACACCGGGGAGCTGTTTTTT. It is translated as CAGPRDRAKMYTGELFF.

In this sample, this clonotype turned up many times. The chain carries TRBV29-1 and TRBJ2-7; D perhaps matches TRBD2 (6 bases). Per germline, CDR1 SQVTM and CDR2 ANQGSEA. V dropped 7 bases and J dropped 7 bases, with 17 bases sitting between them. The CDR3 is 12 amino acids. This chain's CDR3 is CSAFSGVEEQYF. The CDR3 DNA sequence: TGCAGCGCCTTCTCGGGGGTTGAAGAGCAGTACTTC.

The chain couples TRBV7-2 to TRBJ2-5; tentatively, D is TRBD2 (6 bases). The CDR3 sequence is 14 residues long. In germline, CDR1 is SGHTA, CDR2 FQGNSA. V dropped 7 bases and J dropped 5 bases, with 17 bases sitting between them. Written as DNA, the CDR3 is TGTGCCAGCACCCCGACCGGGAGAGGTGAGACCCAGTACTTC. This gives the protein CASTPTGRGETQYF.

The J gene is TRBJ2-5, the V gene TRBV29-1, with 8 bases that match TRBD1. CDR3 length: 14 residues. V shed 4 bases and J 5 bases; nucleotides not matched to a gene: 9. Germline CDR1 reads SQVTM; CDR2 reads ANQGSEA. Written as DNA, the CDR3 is TGCAGCGTTGGTCACTCAGGGGGCCGGGAGACCCAGTACTTC. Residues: CSVGHSGGRETQYF.

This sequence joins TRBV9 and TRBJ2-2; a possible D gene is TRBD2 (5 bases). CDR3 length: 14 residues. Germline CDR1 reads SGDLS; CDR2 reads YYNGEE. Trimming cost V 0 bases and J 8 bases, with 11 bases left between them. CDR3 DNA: TGTGCCAGCAGCGTAGTCAGCGGCGGTGGGGAGCTGTTTTTT. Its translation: CASSVVSGGGELFF.

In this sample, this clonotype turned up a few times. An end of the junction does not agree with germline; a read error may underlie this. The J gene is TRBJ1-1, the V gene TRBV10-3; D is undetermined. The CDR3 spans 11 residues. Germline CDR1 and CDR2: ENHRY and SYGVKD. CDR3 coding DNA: TGTGCCAGCAGTTACAAGCTGGATGCTTTCTTT. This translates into CASSYKLDAFF.

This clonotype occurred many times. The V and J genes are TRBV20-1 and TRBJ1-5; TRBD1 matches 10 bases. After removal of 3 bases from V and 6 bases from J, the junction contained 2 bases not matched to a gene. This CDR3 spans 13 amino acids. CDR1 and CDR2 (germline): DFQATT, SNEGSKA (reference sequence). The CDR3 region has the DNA TGCAGTGCTAGGGGGACAGGGGTTCAGCCCCAGCATTTT. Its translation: CSARGTGVQPQHF.

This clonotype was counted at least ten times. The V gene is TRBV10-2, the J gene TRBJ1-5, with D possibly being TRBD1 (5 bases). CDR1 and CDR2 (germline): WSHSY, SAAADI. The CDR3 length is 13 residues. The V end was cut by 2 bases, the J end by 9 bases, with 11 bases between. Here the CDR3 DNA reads TGCGCCAGCAGTGAGGGGGGGGGGAGGCCCCAGCATTTT. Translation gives CASSEGGGRPQHF.

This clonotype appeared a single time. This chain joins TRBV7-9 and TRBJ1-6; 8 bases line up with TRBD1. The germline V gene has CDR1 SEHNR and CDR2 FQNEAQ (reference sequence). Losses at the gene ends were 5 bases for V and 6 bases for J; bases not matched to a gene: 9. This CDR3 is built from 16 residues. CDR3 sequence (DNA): TGTGCCAGCAGCGCGGGGACAGGCGTACCTAATTCACCCCTCCACTTT. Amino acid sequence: CASSAGTGVPNSPLHF.

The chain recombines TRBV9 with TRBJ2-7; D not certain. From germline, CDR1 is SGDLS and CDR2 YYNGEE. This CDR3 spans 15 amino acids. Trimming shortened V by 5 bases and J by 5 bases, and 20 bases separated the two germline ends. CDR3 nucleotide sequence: TGTGCCAGCAGTTACTCCCCCCGGTTGGGGAACGAGCAGTACTTC. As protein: CASSYSPRLGNEQYF. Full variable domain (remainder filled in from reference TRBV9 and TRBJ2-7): DSGVTQTPKHLITATGQRVTLRCSPRSGDLSVYWYQQSLDQGLQFLIQYYNGEERAKGNILERFSAQQFPDLHSELNLSSLELGDSALYFCASSYSPRLGNEQYFGPGTRLTVT.